Sequencing of this T cell receptor beta chain was carried out in a study of blood T cell repertoires in COVID-19. Study context: T cells, B-cell-depleted T cells, or PBMCs provided the cDNA or gDNA that served as material.

V was cut by 0 bases and J by 2 bases, with 8 bases left in between. There are 14 residues in the CDR3. Per germline, CDR1 SGHRS and CDR2 YFSETQ. This clone was counted a single time. The same CDR3 also results from other DNA sequences found in this sample. Sequenced by immunoSEQ multiplex PCR; TCRdb stores in-frame clones only, minus some. The data show around 260,000 clones, with 85% to 90% seen just once and 3.6% held by the top ten. V usage is TRBV5-1 and J usage is TRBJ1-1; D is undetermined. Sequenced: peripheral blood. The TCR sequence derives from a man younger than 30 with active or convalescent COVID-19. In nucleotides, the CDR3 is TGCGCCAGCAGCTTGGCTGTTGGCAACACTGAAGCTTTCTTT. This sequence encodes CASSLAVGNTEAFF.